The 32 T cell receptor beta chains reported below all come from one sample, sequenced in a study of beta chain features in type 1 diabetes. The entirety of the isolated RNA underwent reverse transcription, so expressed TCRB transcripts were sequenced. TCRdb keeps only in-frame clones here, not all; method: immunoSEQ multiplex PCR. Among approximately 330,000 clones listed, more than 9.5% were seen once. The sequenced material came from naive CD4+ T cells from blood. These receptors came from a young woman in good health.

In this sample, this clone turned up a few times. CDR3 nucleotides: TGTGCCAGCAGTGTTGACAGGGTTCGGGAGACCCAGTACTTC. It yields the protein CASSVDRVRETQYF. This chain joins TRBV6-1 and TRBJ2-5; 7 bases line up with TRBD1. CDR3 length equals 14 residues. The V gene end was trimmed by 4 bases and the J gene end by 5 bases; junction bases not matched to a gene: 7. Germline CDR1 reads MNHNS; CDR2 reads SASEGT.

The J gene is TRBJ1-2, the V gene TRBV27, with unresolved D. The CDR3 consists of 13 residues. Germline CDR1 MNHEY, CDR2 SMNVEV (reference sequence). The V end was cut by 5 bases, the J end by 1 base, with 8 bases between. Written as DNA, the CDR3 is TGTGCCAGCAGTGTACACATTAACTATGGCTACACCTTC. Its protein product is CASSVHINYGYTF.

The J gene is TRBJ2-4, the V gene TRBV4-2; TRBD2 aligns across 13 bases. Germline V CDR1 and CDR2: LGHNA, YNFKEQ. Losses at the gene ends were 0 bases for V and 8 bases for J; bases not matched to a gene: 7. The CDR3 has 17 residues. In DNA, the CDR3 is TGTGCCAGCAGCCAAGATAGGACTAGCGGGAGCGGGGACATTCAGTACTTC. As protein: CASSQDRTSGSGDIQYF.

The chain is built from TRBV28 and TRBJ2-7, with 16 nucleotides matching TRBD2. The CDR3 covers 17 residues. V dropped 1 base and J dropped 6; count of bases not matched to a gene: 6. CDR1 is MDHEN, CDR2 SYDVKM, per germline. CDR3 amino acids: CASSLYGTSGRAAEQYF. The CDR3 DNA reads TGTGCCAGCAGTTTATATGGGACTAGCGGGAGGGCCGCCGAGCAGTACTTC. The complete variable domain, with remaining parts taken from reference TRBV28 and TRBJ2-7, reads DVKVTQSSRYLVKRTGEKVFLECVQDMDHENMFWYRQDPGLGLRLIYFSYDVKMKEKGDIPEGYSVSREKKERFSLILESASTNQTSMYLCASSLYGTSGRAAEQYFGPGTRLTVT.

This chain uses TRBV27 with TRBJ1-1, with TRBD1 matching over 10 bases. Germline V CDR1 and CDR2: MNHEY, SMNVEV (reference sequence). V was pared by 4 bases and J by 1 base, with 0 bases of the junction left unmatched. CDR3 length equals 14 residues. The CDR3 DNA follows: TGTGCCAGCAGTTGGGACAGGGGGAACACTGAAGCTTTCTTT. As protein: CASSWDRGNTEAFF.

Only a few counts were recorded for this clone. The J gene is TRBJ2-7, the V gene TRBV4-2, with 7 bases identical to TRBD1. This CDR3 is 16 amino acids long. V was pared by 4 bases and J by 0 bases, with 9 bases of the junction left unmatched. Germline-derived CDR1 and CDR2 are LGHNA and YNFKEQ. The CDR3 coding sequence is TGTGCCAGCAGCCGCAGATTAACAGGGGACTCCTACGAGCAGTACTTC. It specifies CASSRRLTGDSYEQYF.

J is TRBJ2-3 and V is TRBV5-4, with 7 bases lining up with TRBD2. This CDR3 has 15 amino acids. The ends lost 1 base at V and 3 bases at J; junction bases unmatched: 5. Germline values: CDR1 SGHNT, CDR2 YYREEE (reference sequence). The CDR3 spells CASSLPSGTTDTQYF. CDR3 nucleotides: TGTGCCAGCAGCTTGCCTAGCGGAACGACAGATACGCAGTATTTT.

This CDR3 reads CASSEEGGSSYEQYF. The DNA for the CDR3 is TGTGCCAGCAGCGAGGAAGGGGGCTCGTCCTACGAGCAGTACTTC. The genes are TRBV2 and TRBJ2-7, with 7 bases identical to TRBD1. The germline V gene has CDR1 SNHLY and CDR2 FYNNEI. The junction had 9 bases not matched to a gene; V was cut back by 6 bases and J by 1 base. This CDR3 has 15 residues. Supplemented by reference TRBV2 and TRBJ2-7, the full variable domain reads EPEVTQTPSHQVTQMGQEVILRCVPISNHLYFYWYRQILGQKVEFLVSFYNNEISEKSEIFDDQFSVERPDGSNFTLKIRSTKLEDSAMYFCASSEEGGSSYEQYFGPGTRLTVT.

V usage is TRBV11-2 and J usage is TRBJ2-3, with 13 nucleotides matching TRBD2. The V gene end was trimmed by 6 bases and the J gene end by 4 bases; junction bases not matched to a gene: 13. The V gene's germline CDR1 is SGHAT and CDR2 FQNNGV. This CDR3 region has 18 residues. The CDR3 here is CASSFRVRLAGGADTQYF. The CDR3, as DNA: TGTGCCAGCAGTTTTAGGGTTAGACTAGCGGGAGGCGCAGATACGCAGTATTTT.

In its sample, this clone was seen once. The rearrangement links TRBV5-4 to TRBJ2-7; D may be TRBD2 (6 bases). This CDR3 is built from 16 residues. Germline values: CDR1 SGHNT, CDR2 YYREEE (reference sequence). The ends were cut back, 0 bases at V and 0 bases at J, with 13 bases in the middle. CDR3 bases: TGTGCCAGCAGCTTGGTTGGGCGGGGAAGCTCCTACGAGCAGTACTTC. It encodes CASSLVGRGSSYEQYF.

The chain joins TRBV5-6 to TRBJ1-2; D uncertain. Trimming took 4 bases from V and 7 from J, leaving 20 bases between them. This CDR3 is 15 amino acids long. CDR1 SGHDT and CDR2 YYEEEE come from the germline V gene. CDR3 protein: CASSGGQRYSPGYTF. The CDR3 DNA follows: TGTGCCAGCAGCGGAGGGCAGCGCTACTCACCTGGCTACACCTTC.

The V gene is TRBV18, the J gene TRBJ2-2; unclear D gene. The germline CDR1 and CDR2 sequences are KGHSH and LQKENI. The CDR3 runs 13 residues. The V end was cut by 3 bases, the J end by 5 bases, with 7 bases between. The CDR3 loop is CASSPAVTGELFF. DNA of the CDR3: TGTGCCAGCTCACCCGCGGTGACCGGGGAGCTGTTTTTT. Using reference TRBV18 and TRBJ2-2 for the parts outside the CDR3, the full variable domain is NAGVMQNPRHLVRRRGQEARLRCSPMKGHSHVYWYRQLPEEGLKFMVYLQKENIIDESGMPKERFSAEFPKEGPSILRIQQVVRGDSAAYFCASSPAVTGELFFGEGSRLTVL.

This clone was counted a few times. The gene calls are TRBV6-5 and TRBJ2-1; no reliable D call. The CDR3 loop spans 12 amino acids. V was clipped by 7 bases and J by 0 bases, with 4 bases between them. Germline V gives CDR1 MNHEY, CDR2 SVGAGI. The chain's CDR3 is CASMSSYNEQFF. The CDR3 DNA reads TGTGCCAGCATGAGCTCCTACAATGAGCAGTTCTTC.

This chain connects TRBV5-1 to TRBJ2-3; TRBD1 matches at 7 bases. J gave up 8 bases and V 0 bases, and 12 bases lay outside the gene matches. CDR3 size: 16 residues. Germline CDR1 and CDR2: SGHRS and YFSETQ. For the CDR3, the DNA is TGCGCCAGCAGCTTGGTATCAGGGGGTTCCCCGTTTACGCAGTATTTT. This encodes CASSLVSGGSPFTQYF.

This chain joins TRBV25-1 and TRBJ1-4; 8 bases are a match to TRBD1. The CDR3 spans 16 residues. Germline V gene sequence: CDR1 MGHDK, CDR2 SYGVNS. Trimming removed 1 base from V and 1 base from J; junction bases left unmatched: 2. CDR3 nucleotides: TGTGCCAGCAGTGAATGGGGGACAGGAACTAATGAAAAACTGTTTTTT. Translated: CASSEWGTGTNEKLFF. Full variable domain (outside the CDR3, taken from reference TRBV25-1 and TRBJ1-4): EADIYQTPRYLVIGTGKKITLECSQTMGHDKMYWYQQDPGMELHLIHYSYGVNSTEKGDLSSESTVSRIRTEHFPLTLESARPSHTSQYLCASSEWGTGTNEKLFFGSGTQLSVL.

The genes are TRBV6-5 and TRBJ2-2; D is ambiguous. Trimming took 4 bases from V and 4 from J, leaving 16 bases between them. The CDR3 is 16 residues long. Germline-derived CDR1 and CDR2 are MNHEY and SVGAGI. The CDR3 region has the DNA TGTGCCAGCAGTTCCCGGTCTTCCTCCCGCACCGGGGAGCTGTTTTTT. This codes for CASSSRSSSRTGELFF.

Only a few counts were recorded for this clone. The chain is built from TRBV7-2 and TRBJ2-1, with TRBD2 as a possible D gene (6 bases). CDR3 length equals 15 residues. The germline V gene encodes CDR1 SGHTA and CDR2 FQGNSA. V was pared by 2 bases and J by 0 bases, with 8 bases between. The CDR3, as DNA: TGTGCCAGCAGCTTATTCGGGAGCTCCTACAATGAGCAGTTCTTC. Translating gives CASSLFGSSYNEQFF.

This chain connects TRBV4-3 to TRBJ2-7; 9 bases line up with TRBD2. Germline trimming cut 0 bases from V and 3 bases from J; bases unmatched to any gene: 3. Germline V gene lookup returns CDR1 LGHNA and CDR2 YSLEER. The CDR3 contains 15 residues. The CDR3 loop reads CASSQEAGGGYEQYF. CDR3 DNA sequence: TGCGCCAGCAGCCAAGAAGCGGGAGGAGGCTACGAGCAGTACTTC.

A few counts support this clone. The rearrangement links TRBV10-3 to TRBJ2-3; D possibly corresponds to TRBD1 (6 bases). V was pared by 6 bases and J by 2 bases, with 12 bases between. Germline V gene data show CDR1 as ENHRY and CDR2 as SYGVKD. This CDR3 has 14 amino acids. The CDR3 DNA follows: TGTGCCATCAGCTTGAGACAGGACACAGATACGCAGTATTTT. This encodes CAISLRQDTDTQYF.

The sample holds a few counts of this clone. The chain uses TRBV11-2 and TRBJ2-5; TRBD1 matches 11 bases. V gave up 1 base and J gave up 4 bases; unmatched junction bases: 5. Germline values: CDR1 SGHAT, CDR2 FQNNGV. The CDR3 totals 16 residues. CDR3 DNA: TGTGCCAGCAGCTTAGCTGCCGGGACAGGGGGAGAGACCCAGTACTTC. It specifies CASSLAAGTGGETQYF.

The chain has TRBV30 and TRBJ2-7; 8 bases map to TRBD1. There are 12 residues in the CDR3. Germline trimming cut 5 bases from V and 6 bases from J; bases unmatched to any gene: 6. Per germline, CDR1 GTSNPN and CDR2 SVGIG (reference sequence). CDR3 region: CAWAQTGAEQYF. DNA for the CDR3: TGTGCCTGGGCTCAGACAGGGGCCGAGCAGTACTTC. Complete variable domain (other parts from reference TRBV30 and TRBJ2-7): SQTIHQWPATLVQPVGSPLSLECTVEGTSNPNLYWYRQAAGRGLQLLFYSVGIGQISSEVPQNLSASRPQDRQFILSSKKLLLSDSGFYLCAWAQTGAEQYFGPGTRLTVT.

The CDR3 sequence: CASSGLAGYEQYF. DNA for the CDR3: TGTGCCAGCAGCGGACTAGCGGGCTACGAGCAGTACTTC. V is TRBV5-4 and J is TRBJ2-7; 11 bases fit TRBD2. From germline, CDR1 is SGHNT and CDR2 YYREEE (reference sequence). This CDR3 comprises 13 residues. The trim removed 4 bases at V and 3 bases at J, leaving 0 bases unmatched.

This clone was found a few times. J is TRBJ1-1 and V is TRBV7-2; 8 positions agree with TRBD1. The germline V gene encodes CDR1 SGHTA and CDR2 FQGNSA. V lost 3 bases to trimming and J lost 0 bases; unmatched junction nucleotides: 6. The CDR3 has 16 amino acids. The CDR3 sequence: CASSFQRTGMNTEAFF. The CDR3 nucleotides read TGTGCCAGCAGCTTCCAGAGGACAGGGATGAACACTGAAGCTTTCTTT.

This clone was observed a few times. The genes are TRBV5-6 and TRBJ2-1, with a tentative D call TRBD2 (6 bases). The V gene lost 2 bases and the J gene lost 0 bases, with 21 bases spanning the gap. The CDR3 runs 19 residues. Germline V gene lookup returns CDR1 SGHDT and CDR2 YYEEEE. This chain's CDR3 is CASSFIRDSYLSSYNEQFF. In DNA, the CDR3 is TGTGCCAGCAGCTTTATACGGGACTCCTATTTGAGCTCCTACAATGAGCAGTTCTTC.

The chain couples TRBV2 to TRBJ2-2, with D possibly being TRBD2 (5 bases). Germline values: CDR1 SNHLY, CDR2 FYNNEI. This CDR3 is built from 13 residues. The V gene lost 4 bases and the J gene lost 4 bases, with 7 bases spanning the gap. CDR3 amino acids: CASSVRGTGELFF. The CDR3 DNA sequence: TGTGCCAGCAGTGTTCGGGGCACCGGGGAGCTGTTTTTT. Using reference TRBV2 and TRBJ2-2 for the parts outside the CDR3, the full variable domain is EPEVTQTPSHQVTQMGQEVILRCVPISNHLYFYWYRQILGQKVEFLVSFYNNEISEKSEIFDDQFSVERPDGSNFTLKIRSTKLEDSAMYFCASSVRGTGELFFGEGSRLTVL.

The genes are TRBV5-4 and TRBJ1-3; tentatively, D is TRBD1 (6 bases). Trimming cost V 4 bases and J 0 bases, with 11 bases left between them. The CDR3 is made up of 15 amino acids. Germline V gene lookup returns CDR1 SGHNT and CDR2 YYREEE (reference sequence). CDR3 protein: CASSPTGSSGNTIYF. In DNA, the CDR3 is TGTGCCAGCAGCCCGACAGGTAGCTCTGGAAACACCATATATTTT.

The chain recombines TRBV4-3 with TRBJ2-1, with unresolved D. Germline-derived CDR1 and CDR2 are LGHNA and YSLEER. V was shortened by 0 bases and J by 3 bases, with 6 bases between the two germline ends. The CDR3 has 14 amino acids. This CDR3 is CASSQESSYNEQFF. CDR3 DNA: TGCGCCAGCAGCCAAGAGTCTAGCTACAATGAGCAGTTCTTC.

This clone has only a few counts. The V and J genes are TRBV7-3 and TRBJ2-1; 12 positions agree with TRBD2. The V and J ends lost 3 bases and 5 bases, in that order; junction bases with no gene match: 5. Germline-derived CDR1 and CDR2 are SGHTA and FQGTGA. CDR3 length: 16 amino acids. The CDR3 protein is CASSLQGLAGHNEQFF. Written as DNA, the CDR3 is TGTGCCAGCAGCTTGCAAGGACTAGCGGGACACAATGAGCAGTTCTTC.

The genes are TRBV9 and TRBJ2-5; possibly TRBD1 for D (6 bases). With 2 bases removed from V and 2 bases from J, the gap between germline ends came to 13 bases. CDR3 size: 15 residues. Germline V gives CDR1 SGDLS, CDR2 YYNGEE. CDR3 coding DNA: TGTGCCAGCAGCGTCCTACAGGGTTGGCAAGAGACCCAGTACTTC. Translating it yields CASSVLQGWQETQYF. The complete variable domain, with remaining parts taken from reference TRBV9 and TRBJ2-5, reads DSGVTQTPKHLITATGQRVTLRCSPRSGDLSVYWYQQSLDQGLQFLIQYYNGEERAKGNILERFSAQQFPDLHSELNLSSLELGDSALYFCASSVLQGWQETQYFGPGTRLLVL.

This clone was recorded a few times. The genes are TRBV29-1 and TRBJ2-3, with D maybe TRBD1 (6 bases). The CDR3 runs 13 residues. Germline V lookup: CDR1 SQVTM, CDR2 ANQGSEA. Trimming took off 5 bases at V and 0 bases at J, with 9 bases between the two ends. This CDR3 is CSVSTGSTDTQYF. CDR3 nucleotides: TGCAGCGTTTCTACAGGGAGCACAGATACGCAGTATTTT.

This clone was seen only a few times. V gene TRBV5-4 combines with J gene TRBJ2-7; 7 bases align to TRBD1. The V and J ends lost 4 bases and 7 bases, in that order; junction bases with no gene match: 11. This CDR3 contains 14 residues. Looked up from germline, CDR1 is SGHNT and CDR2 is YYREEE (reference sequence). The chain's CDR3 is CASSPQTGRVEQYF. The DNA for the CDR3 is TGTGCCAGCAGCCCACAGACAGGGAGAGTAGAGCAGTACTTC.

This clone was seen more than once but under ten times. The rearrangement joins TRBV30 to TRBJ2-3; TRBD1 agrees at 8 bases. Germline V CDR1 and CDR2: GTSNPN, SVGIG (reference sequence). Losses at the gene ends were 5 bases for V and 3 bases for J; bases not matched to a gene: 10. The CDR3 totals 15 residues. The CDR3 DNA follows: TGTGCCTGGGCCGGTGGACAGGGTTGGACAGATACGCAGTATTTT. It specifies CAWAGGQGWTDTQYF.